These 6 T cell receptor beta chains came from one sample sequenced in a study of T cell changes during pregnancy in multiple sclerosis. The protocol was immunoSEQ multiplex PCR, while the TCRdb copy is restricted to in-frame clones and leaves out a portion. The top ten hold approximately 5.3% of the sample, which has about 66,000 clones, roughly nine tenths seen once. Sequencing was performed on CD8+ T cells from peripheral blood mononuclear cells, taken before pregnancy. The receptors were gathered from a female donor with multiple sclerosis, enrolled in a pregnancy study.

The J gene is TRBJ2-7, the V gene TRBV7-8, with D perhaps TRBD2 (6 bases). CDR3 length: 15 residues. Deletions cut 6 bases from V and 6 bases from J, with 21 bases between. CDR1 is SGHVS, CDR2 FQNEAQ, per germline. This CDR3 reads CASREPGTGFPEQYF. The CDR3 DNA reads TGTGCCAGCAGGGAGCCCGGGACTGGCTTTCCCGAGCAGTACTTC.

The J gene is TRBJ2-1, the V gene TRBV9, with TRBD2 matching 9 bases. J was trimmed by 0 bases and V by 5 bases; bases with no gene match: 15. Germline CDR1 and CDR2: SGDLS and YYNGEE. The CDR3 consists of 19 residues. CDR3: CASSQGGSGGPSSYNEQFF. DNA of the CDR3: TGTGCCAGCAGTCAAGGCGGTAGCGGGGGCCCAAGCTCCTACAATGAGCAGTTCTTC.

This chain uses TRBV5-1 with TRBJ2-2, with a weak D call TRBD2 (6 bases). Trimming took off 0 bases at V and 1 base at J, with 7 bases between the two ends. CDR1 SGHRS and CDR2 YFSETQ come from the germline V gene. This CDR3 is built from 15 residues. CDR3 amino acids: CASSLAGGNTGELFF. The CDR3 bases are TGCGCCAGCAGCTTGGCCGGGGGGAACACCGGGGAGCTGTTTTTT.

The CDR3: CATSTPRAGGSETQYF. CDR3 nucleotide sequence: TGTGCCACCAGCACCCCTCGGGCGGGGGGTTCTGAGACCCAGTACTTC. The chain carries TRBV15 and TRBJ2-5, with 8 bases fitting TRBD2. CDR1 LNHNV and CDR2 YYDKDF come from the germline V gene (reference sequence). J was trimmed by 5 bases and V by 4 bases; bases with no gene match: 12. The CDR3 loop spans 16 amino acids.

V and J are TRBV27 and TRBJ1-2, with D possibly TRBD1 on 5 matching bases. This CDR3 has 14 residues. Per germline, CDR1 MNHEY and CDR2 SMNVEV (reference sequence). V lost 5 bases to trimming and J lost 5 bases, with 15 bases between them. The CDR3 loop is CASSPLGQLYGYTF. The CDR3 nucleotides read TGTGCCAGCAGTCCCCTTGGACAACTATATGGCTACACCTTC.

This clone appeared once. The gene calls are TRBV6-1 and TRBJ1-5, with 8 bases matching TRBD1. In germline, CDR1 is MNHNS, CDR2 SASEGT. The CDR3 sequence is 16 residues long. V was pared by 4 bases and J by 3 bases, with 8 bases of the junction left unmatched. CDR3 nucleotides: TGTGCCAGCAGTGTAGTGACAGGGGCGTACAATCAGCCCCAGCATTTT. This codes for CASSVVTGAYNQPQHF.